Below are 18 T cell receptor beta chains sequenced from a single sample in a study of PD-L1 blockade in urothelial cancer. Time point given: pretreatment peripheral blood. TCRdb's copy holds only in-frame clones and misses some; the assay was immunoSEQ multiplex PCR. The sample lists 45,000 to 65,000 clones; 65% to 90% were seen once. This material consisted of PBMCs, taken around atezolizumab (anti-PD-L1) treatment. Receptors were obtained from a man in his 70s with urothelial cancer.

V and J are TRBV6-5 and TRBJ1-3; perhaps TRBD1 as D (6 bases). Trimming removed 8 bases from V and 0 bases from J, with 14 bases in between. The CDR3 loop spans 15 amino acids. Germline lookup yields CDR1 MNHEY and CDR2 SVGAGI. The CDR3 nucleotides read TGTGCCAGCGGGCGAGGACAGAGCTCTGGAAACACCATATATTTT. This translates into CASGRGQSSGNTIYF.

J is TRBJ2-7 and V is TRBV15, with TRBD2 identical over 13 bases. The V segment lost 0 bases and the J segment 6 bases; nucleotides outside the gene matches: 5. The CDR3 covers 16 residues. Germline V gives CDR1 LNHNV, CDR2 YYDKDF (reference sequence). In DNA, the CDR3 is TGTGCCACCAGCAGAGATCGGACTAGCGGGAGACGCGAGCAGTACTTC. As protein: CATSRDRTSGRREQYF.

This rearrangement joins TRBV25-1 to TRBJ2-2; TRBD2 matches 8 bases. The length of the CDR3 is 14 residues. CDR1 is MGHDK and CDR2 is SYGVNS in the germline V gene. Germline trimming cut 6 bases from V and 0 bases from J; bases unmatched to any gene: 0. The CDR3 spells CASSGGANTGELFF. The DNA of the CDR3 is TGTGCCAGCAGCGGGGGGGCGAACACCGGGGAGCTGTTTTTT.

Here the CDR3 DNA reads TGTGCCAGTAGTATGCGGCAGGGGGCGCGTGGCACTGAAGCTTTCTTT. It is translated as CASSMRQGARGTEAFF. The chain joins TRBV19 to TRBJ1-1; 8 bases are a match to TRBD1. The V segment lost 3 bases and the J segment 4 bases; nucleotides outside the gene matches: 10. This CDR3 is built from 16 residues. The germline gives CDR1 LNHDA, CDR2 SQIVND (reference sequence).

This clone was observed a single time. This chain uses TRBV28 with TRBJ2-2; 9 positions agree with TRBD2. V shed 5 bases, J shed 7 bases, and the junction held 8 bases outside the gene matches. The CDR3 has 15 residues. Germline CDR1 and CDR2: MDHEN and SYDVKM. DNA for the CDR3: TGTGCCAGCAGTCTGGCGGGGGGGGGCGGCGGGGAGCTGTTTTTT. Amino acids: CASSLAGGGGGELFF.

This clone was counted once. CDR3: CASSSSPGTGNEKLFF. The CDR3 coding sequence is TGTGCCAGCAGTTCGTCCCCCGGGACAGGAAATGAAAAACTGTTTTTT. V is TRBV27 and J is TRBJ1-4; 8 positions agree with TRBD1. The germline V gene encodes CDR1 MNHEY and CDR2 SMNVEV (reference sequence). Trimming removed 4 bases from V and 5 bases from J; junction bases left unmatched: 9. This CDR3 has 16 residues.

CDR3 in DNA: TGTGCCATCAGCGGGACAGGGTTGTACAATGAGCAGTTCTTC. Protein product: CAISGTGLYNEQFF. The chain couples TRBV10-3 to TRBJ2-1; 9 bases map to TRBD1. Germline V gives CDR1 ENHRY, CDR2 SYGVKD. V lost 6 bases, J lost 4 bases, and 4 bases stayed unmatched. The CDR3 loop spans 14 amino acids.

The chain links TRBV28 to TRBJ1-4; D may be TRBD1 (6 bases). V gave up 5 bases and J gave up 4 bases, with 14 bases separating them. Germline V gives CDR1 MDHEN, CDR2 SYDVKM. This CDR3 comprises 15 residues. CDR3 sequence (DNA): TGTGCCAGCAGTCCTCAGGGGAATAGTAATGAAAAACTGTTTTTT. Its translation: CASSPQGNSNEKLFF.

The chain couples TRBV7-7 to TRBJ1-1; 7 bases are a match to TRBD1. Looked up from germline, CDR1 is SSHAT and CDR2 is FNYEAQ (reference sequence). Trimming took 5 bases from V and 7 from J; bases not matched to a gene: 4. The CDR3 length is 12 residues. For the CDR3, the DNA is TGTGCCAGCAGCGCACAGGGGCTTGAAGCTTTCTTT. Translation gives CASSAQGLEAFF.

The CDR3 bases are TGTGCCAGCAGCCCGCAGCGTGCCGAGCAGTTCTTC. This sequence encodes CASSPQRAEQFF. This chain joins TRBV7-9 and TRBJ2-1; D unresolved. The CDR3 length is 12 residues. CDR1 is SEHNR, CDR2 FQNEAQ, per germline (reference sequence). Trimming removed 5 bases at V and 10 bases at J, with 12 bases between.

The chain recombines TRBV28 with TRBJ2-7, with 10 bases lining up with TRBD2. This CDR3 has 13 amino acids. J lost 4 bases, V lost 8 bases, and 5 bases had no gene match. Germline assignment: CDR1 MDHEN and CDR2 SYDVKM. CDR3 sequence: CASWASGSYEQYF. In nucleotides, the CDR3 is TGTGCCAGCTGGGCTAGCGGGAGTTACGAGCAGTACTTC.

V usage is TRBV6-1 and J usage is TRBJ1-2, with D perhaps TRBD1 (6 bases). The CDR3 contains 13 residues. The germline V gene has CDR1 MNHNS and CDR2 SASEGT. Trimming shortened V by 3 bases and J by 13 bases, and 18 bases separated the two germline ends. CDR3 region: CASSEEAGVRGTF. DNA for the CDR3: TGTGCCAGCAGTGAGGAGGCAGGGGTTAGGGGCACCTTC.

The gene calls are TRBV5-6 and TRBJ2-2; 7 bases agree with TRBD1. In germline, CDR1 is SGHDT, CDR2 YYEEEE. The CDR3 consists of 17 residues. V was clipped by 3 bases and J by 0 bases; unmatched bases: 8. The CDR3 region is CASSSTGSPSNTGELFF. As DNA, the CDR3 is TGTGCCAGCAGCTCGACAGGGTCACCTTCGAACACCGGGGAGCTGTTTTTT.

V is TRBV18 and J is TRBJ2-1, with unresolved D. The CDR3 is made up of 15 amino acids. Germline V gene lookup returns CDR1 KGHSH and CDR2 LQKENI. Trimming left V 2 bases short and J 8 bases short, with 16 bases between. The CDR3 is CASSPGSDAIYEQFF. The CDR3 bases are TGTGCCAGCTCACCAGGCAGCGACGCTATATATGAGCAGTTCTTC.

The sample holds a few counts of this clone. The chain has TRBV7-9 and TRBJ1-3; tentatively, D is TRBD1 (6 bases). The CDR3 runs to 16 residues. CDR1 and CDR2 (germline): SEHNR, FQNEAQ (reference sequence). V was shortened by 5 bases and J by 2 bases, with 16 bases between the two germline ends. CDR3 loop: CASSQGGEGAGNTIYF. CDR3 nucleotide sequence: TGTGCCAGCAGCCAAGGCGGGGAGGGGGCTGGAAACACCATATATTTT. Based on the CDR3 plus reference TRBV7-9 and TRBJ1-3, the full variable domain is DTGVSQNPRHKITKRGQNVTFRCDPISEHNRLYWYRQTLGQGPEFLTYFQNEAQLEKSRLLSDRFSAERPKGSFSTLEIQRTEQGDSAMYLCASSQGGEGAGNTIYFGEGSWLTVV.

This chain joins TRBV7-3 and TRBJ2-2, with 7 bases identical to TRBD2. This CDR3 spans 15 amino acids. The ends lost 4 bases at V and 4 bases at J; junction bases unmatched: 6. Germline V lookup: CDR1 SGHTA, CDR2 FQGTGA. CDR3 in DNA: TGTGCCAGCAGCTCGCAAGCGGGGCCCACCGGGGAGCTGTTTTTT. Translated, it gives CASSSQAGPTGELFF. Full variable domain (missing parts from reference TRBV7-3 and TRBJ2-2): GAGVSQTPSNKVTEKGKYVELRCDPISGHTALYWYRQSLGQGPEFLIYFQGTGAADDSGLPNDRFFAVRPEGSVSTLKIQRTERGDSAVYLCASSSQAGPTGELFFGEGSRLTVL.

The V gene is TRBV5-1, the J gene TRBJ2-3; 13 nucleotides align to TRBD2. The V and J ends lost 4 bases and 2 bases, in that order; junction bases with no gene match: 4. This CDR3 comprises 16 residues. Germline V gives CDR1 SGHRS, CDR2 YFSETQ. The CDR3 nucleotides read TGCGCCAGCAGCCGGGGGACTAGCGGGAACACAGATACGCAGTATTTT. Its translation: CASSRGTSGNTDTQYF.

The V gene is TRBV27, the J gene TRBJ2-5; 8 bases match TRBD1. Germline CDR1 reads MNHEY; CDR2 reads SMNVEV (reference sequence). V shed 11 bases and J 4 bases; nucleotides not matched to a gene: 15. CDR3 length equals 15 residues. The CDR3 DNA is TGTGCCGGGACCCGACAGGGGCCCACGGTAGAGACCCAGTACTTC. Its protein is CAGTRQGPTVETQYF.